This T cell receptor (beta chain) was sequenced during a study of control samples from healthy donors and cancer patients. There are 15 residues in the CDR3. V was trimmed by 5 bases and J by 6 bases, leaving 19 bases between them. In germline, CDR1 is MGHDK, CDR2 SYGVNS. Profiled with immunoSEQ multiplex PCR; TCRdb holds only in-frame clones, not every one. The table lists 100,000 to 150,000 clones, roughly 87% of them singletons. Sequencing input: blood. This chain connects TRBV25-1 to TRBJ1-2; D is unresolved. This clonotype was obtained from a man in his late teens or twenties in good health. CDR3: CASSSRAPDRNGYTF. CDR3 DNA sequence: TGTGCCAGCAGTTCCCGGGCCCCGGATCGGAATGGCTACACCTTC.